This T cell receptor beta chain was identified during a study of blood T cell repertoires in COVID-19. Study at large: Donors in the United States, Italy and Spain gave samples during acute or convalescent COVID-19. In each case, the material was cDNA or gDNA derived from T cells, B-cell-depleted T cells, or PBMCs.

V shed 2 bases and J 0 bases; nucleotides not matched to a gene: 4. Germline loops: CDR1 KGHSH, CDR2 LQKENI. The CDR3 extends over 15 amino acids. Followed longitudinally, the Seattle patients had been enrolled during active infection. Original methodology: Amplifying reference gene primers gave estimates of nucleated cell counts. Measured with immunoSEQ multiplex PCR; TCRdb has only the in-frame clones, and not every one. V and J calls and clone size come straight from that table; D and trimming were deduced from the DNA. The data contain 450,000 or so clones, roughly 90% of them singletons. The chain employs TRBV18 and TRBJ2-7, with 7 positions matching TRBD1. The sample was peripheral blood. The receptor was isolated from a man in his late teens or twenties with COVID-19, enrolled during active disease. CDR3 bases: TGTGCCAGCTCACCATGGGACAGATCCTCCTACGAGCAGTACTTC. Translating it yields CASSPWDRSSYEQYF.